The TCR beta chain described here comes from a study of neurological immune-mediated disorders. Findings of the study overall: The highest TCR clonal expansion occurred in HTLV-1-associated myelopathy; multiple sclerosis fell below healthy controls.

Details on this clonotype: The antigen remains unidentified. This CDR3 is missing its conserved last phenylalanine or tryptophan, likely due to a read error.

Described time point: longitudinal time-point 3. Germline V gene lookup returns CDR1 LGHDT and CDR2 YNNKEL (reference sequence). The CDR3 loop spans 16 amino acids. V was cut by 5 bases and J by 4 bases, with 19 bases left in between. TCRdb used MiXCR to reprocess the 5' RACE reads, holding one entry per CDR3 protein. Here the sample spans approximately 45,000 distinct CDR3 sequences, approximately 13% being singletons. Sample: PBMCs. This chain joins TRBV3-1 and TRBJ2-3; perhaps D is TRBD1 or TRBD2 (5 bases each). The receptor was isolated from a man aged 25 to 40 in good health. CDR3 protein: CASSDRGLKRADTQYY. The CDR3 nucleotides read TGTGCCAGCAGCGACCGGGGCCTCAAAAGGGCAGATACGCAGTATTAT.